Shown below are 3 T cell receptor beta chains from a single sample sequenced in a study of OX40 agonist ivuxolimab in advanced cancers. Some clones are missing from TCRdb's copy, which holds only in-frame ones; the method was immunoSEQ multiplex PCR. The data contain about 50,000 clones, about 90% of them singletons. This specimen consisted of CD4+ or CD8+ T cells sorted from blood, obtained in a trial of the OX40 agonist ivuxolimab. Source of these receptors: an adult with an advanced solid tumor such as melanoma, head and neck, liver or kidney cancer.

The chain has TRBV7-9 and TRBJ1-3; D is unclear. Trimming pared 1 base from V and 7 bases from J, leaving 11 bases between. This CDR3 contains 14 residues. The germline V gene has CDR1 SEHNR and CDR2 FQNEAQ (reference sequence). The CDR3 nucleotides read TGTGCCAGCAGCTTAGTCAGGCAGACGAACACCATATATTTT. As protein: CASSLVRQTNTIYF.

A few counts support this clone. The chain couples TRBV13 to TRBJ1-5; D is undetermined. CDR1 is PRHDT and CDR2 is FYEKMQ in the germline V gene (reference sequence). Trimming left V 5 bases short and J 11 bases short, with 16 bases between. The CDR3 is made up of 13 amino acids. The CDR3 DNA is TGTGCCAGCAGCACCTATTGGGTTAAGACCCAGCATTTT. This encodes CASSTYWVKTQHF.

This clone was seen once. The chain carries TRBV18 and TRBJ2-7; TRBD2 matches at 7 bases. The ends lost 3 bases at V and 0 bases at J; junction bases unmatched: 5. This CDR3 spans 15 amino acids. The V gene's germline CDR1 is KGHSH and CDR2 LQKENI. This CDR3 reads CASSPRTSASYEQYF. The CDR3 DNA reads as TGTGCCAGCTCACCGCGAACTAGCGCCTCCTACGAGCAGTACTTC. The whole variable domain, filled in from reference TRBV18 and TRBJ2-7, reads NAGVMQNPRHLVRRRGQEARLRCSPMKGHSHVYWYRQLPEEGLKFMVYLQKENIIDESGMPKERFSAEFPKEGPSILRIQQVVRGDSAAYFCASSPRTSASYEQYFGPGTRLTVT.